Reported below is one T cell receptor beta chain. This record belongs to a study of blood T cell repertoires in COVID-19. About the study: Donors in the United States, Italy and Spain gave samples during acute or convalescent COVID-19. Nucleic acid was either cDNA or gDNA, and it came from T cells, B-cell-depleted T cells, or PBMCs.

As processed by the authors: Estimates of nucleated cell counts were drawn from the amplification of reference gene primers. Generated by immunoSEQ multiplex PCR, the TCRdb table keeps only in-frame clones and is missing some. V and J calls plus clone size are reproduced from that table; the DNA served to infer D and trimming. This table has just over 75,000 clones, 87% appearing once. CDR1 is SEHNR, CDR2 FQNEAQ, per germline (reference sequence). The ends were cut back, 8 bases at V and 2 bases at J, with 13 bases in the middle. The CDR3 totals 13 residues. Material: peripheral blood. The rearrangement uses TRBV7-9 and TRBJ2-7; the D is unclear. The sequence came from a woman over 75 with active or convalescent COVID-19. This CDR3 reads CASAQRNPYEQYF. CDR3 coding DNA: TGTGCCAGCGCCCAGCGAAACCCCTACGAGCAGTACTTC.